This T cell receptor beta chain is drawn from a study of CD8+ T cells in alopecia areata. Study background: A regimen of oral tofacitinib, 5 to 10 mg twice daily, was given to treated patients. Study results and caveats: Scalp and blood samples kept many expanded lesional clones throughout tofacitinib. Expanded CD8+ clones among the top 100, as well as scalp clonality, were significantly decreased by tofacitinib. Greater clonality was observed in lesional scalp samples, especially alopecia totalis/universalis, versus normal scalp.

Trimming took 4 bases from V and 7 from J, leaving 13 bases between them. Germline-derived CDR1 and CDR2 are SQVTM and ANQGSEA. This CDR3 contains 12 residues. This clone is a singleton in its sample. What it recognizes is unknown. Specified treatment: oral pan-JAK inhibitor, 5-10 mg twice daily. RNA extraction and reverse transcription yielded cDNA as sequencing template. TCRdb's table, derived via immunoSEQ multiplex PCR, lists solely in-frame clones and lacks some. The sample includes some 150,000 clones, approximately 52% of them seen just once. The sample was CD4+ T cells sorted from blood, taken between weeks 55 and 65, from a patient treated with tofacitinib. This chain connects TRBV29-1 to TRBJ2-5; no definite D call. The receptor's source is a human donor with alopecia areata. CDR3 nucleotide sequence: TGCAGCGTTGTGCCTAACTACGGGACCCAGTACTTC. Its protein product is CSVVPNYGTQYF.